This TCR beta chain comes out of a study of cytomegalovirus exposure and HLA in healthy donors. The study's findings and limits: It was confirmed in vitro that three of the CMV-associated chains were specific for CMV antigens. First-cohort TCR clusters tended to co-occur in the approximately 110 validation repertoires, a later analysis found.

With V trimmed by 5 bases and J by 0 bases, 17 bases remained unmatched. There are 19 residues in the CDR3. CDR1 is PRHDT, CDR2 FYEKMQ, per germline (reference sequence). Regarding this clone: Its antigen is not identified.

Profiled with immunoSEQ multiplex PCR; TCRdb holds only in-frame clones, not every one. The table records 150,000 to 200,000 clones, roughly 84% of them present only once. The sequence derives from a man between 18 and 29 years old in good health and CMV-seropositive. The chain combines TRBV13 with TRBJ2-7; 9 bases agree with TRBD2. The specimen sequenced was PBMCs. The CDR3 protein is CASSPRLAEGGAHSYEQYF. CDR3 coding DNA: TGTGCCAGCAGCCCCAGACTAGCGGAGGGAGGGGCCCACTCCTACGAGCAGTACTTC. Full variable domain (rest looked up from reference TRBV13 and TRBJ2-7): AAGVIQSPRHLIKEKRETATLKCYPIPRHDTVYWYQQGPGQDPQFLISFYEKMQSDKGSIPDRFSAQQFSDYHSELNMSSLELGDSALYFCASSPRLAEGGAHSYEQYFGPGTRLTVT.